One TCR beta chain is described in this entry. The source of the sample is a study of blood T cell repertoires in COVID-19. About the study: The United States, Italy and Spain supplied acute and convalescent COVID-19 samples.

Generated by immunoSEQ multiplex PCR, the TCRdb table keeps only in-frame clones and is missing some. This sample yields a few hundred thousand clones, of which roughly 85% are seen a single time; 3.5% to 4% belongs to the top ten. CDR3 length: 14 residues. The germline V gene has CDR1 SGDLS and CDR2 YYNGEE. The V end was cut by 2 bases, the J end by 5 bases, with 11 bases between. Sequenced: peripheral blood. The chain combines TRBV9 with TRBJ1-5; TRBD1 is a possible D gene (6 bases). The clonotype was recovered from a woman aged 18-29 years with acute or convalescent COVID-19. The CDR3 region is CASSVQGSDQPQHF. For the CDR3, the DNA is TGTGCCAGCAGCGTTCAGGGGTCGGATCAGCCCCAGCATTTT.